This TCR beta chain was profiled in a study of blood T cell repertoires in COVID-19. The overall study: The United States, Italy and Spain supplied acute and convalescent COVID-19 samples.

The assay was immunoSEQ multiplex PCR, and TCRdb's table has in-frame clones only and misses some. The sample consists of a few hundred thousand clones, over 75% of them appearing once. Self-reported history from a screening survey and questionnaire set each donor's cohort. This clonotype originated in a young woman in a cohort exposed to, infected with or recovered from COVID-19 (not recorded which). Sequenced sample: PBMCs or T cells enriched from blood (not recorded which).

This chain's CDR3 is CASSYRLAGATYNEQFF. CDR3 nucleotide sequence: TGCGCCAGCAGCTACAGGCTAGCGGGGGCAACTTACAATGAGCAGTTCTTC. V and J are TRBV5-1 and TRBJ2-1; 10 bases line up with TRBD2. V shed 3 bases, J shed 4 bases, and the junction held 10 bases outside the gene matches. This CDR3 has 17 residues. Germline V gene lookup returns CDR1 SGHRS and CDR2 YFSETQ.